This TCR beta chain was sequenced in a study of T cell changes during pregnancy in multiple sclerosis. Sequencing used immunoSEQ multiplex PCR; TCRdb keeps in-frame clones, though not all of them. The sample has about 25,000 clones, 90% seen once. The CDR3 loop spans 14 amino acids. The germline gives CDR1 SGHVS, CDR2 FQNEAQ. V lost 5 bases and J lost 5; bases outside the gene matches: 9. This TCR came from a female donor in good health, enrolled as a control in a pregnancy study. Sequences were derived from CD8+ T cells from peripheral blood mononuclear cells, sampled in the third trimester of pregnancy. V gene TRBV7-8 combines with J gene TRBJ2-7, with 7 bases lining up with TRBD1. The CDR3 is CASSLTGVLDEQYF. DNA for the CDR3: TGTGCCAGCAGCCTCACAGGGGTGCTGGACGAGCAGTACTTC.